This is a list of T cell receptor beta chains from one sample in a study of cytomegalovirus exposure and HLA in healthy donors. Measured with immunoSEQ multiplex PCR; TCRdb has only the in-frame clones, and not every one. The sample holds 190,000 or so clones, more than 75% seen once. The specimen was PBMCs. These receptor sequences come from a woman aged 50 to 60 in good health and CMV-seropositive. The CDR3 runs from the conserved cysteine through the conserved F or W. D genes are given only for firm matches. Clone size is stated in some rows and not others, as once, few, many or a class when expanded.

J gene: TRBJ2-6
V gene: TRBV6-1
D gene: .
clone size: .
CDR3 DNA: TGTGCCAGCAGTGGCGGGACCGGGGCAATGGGGTTCTCTGGGGCCAACGTCCTGACTTTC
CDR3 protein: CASSGGTGAMGFSGANVLTF

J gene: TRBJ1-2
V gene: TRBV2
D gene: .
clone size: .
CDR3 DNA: TGTGCCAGCAGTGCGGGGGACTATGGCTACACCTTC
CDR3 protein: CASSAGDYGYTF

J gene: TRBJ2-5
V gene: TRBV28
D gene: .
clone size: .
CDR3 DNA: TGTGCCAGCAGTTTAGGCGGGGGCGGCCAAGAGACCCAGTACTTC
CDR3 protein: CASSLGGGGQETQYF

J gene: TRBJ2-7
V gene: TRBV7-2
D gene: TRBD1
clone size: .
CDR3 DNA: TGTGCCAGCAGCTTCGGACAGGGACTTACCTACGAGCAGTACTTC
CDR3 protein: CASSFGQGLTYEQYF

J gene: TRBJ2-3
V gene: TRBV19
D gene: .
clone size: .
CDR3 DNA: TGTGCCTCCTCTAAACGCAGTCCGGCGGTAGATACGCAGTATTTT
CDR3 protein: CASSKRSPAVDTQYF

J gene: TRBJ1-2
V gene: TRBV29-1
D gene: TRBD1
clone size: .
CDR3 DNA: TGCAGCGTTGAAGGGACAGGGGGAGGCTACACCTTC
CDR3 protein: CSVEGTGGGYTF

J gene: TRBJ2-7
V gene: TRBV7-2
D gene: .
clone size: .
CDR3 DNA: TGTGCCAGCAGCTTAGGGACAGAGGCTTTAGAGCAGTACTTC
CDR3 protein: CASSLGTEALEQYF

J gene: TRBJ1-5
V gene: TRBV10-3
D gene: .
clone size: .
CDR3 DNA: TGTGCCATCGGGGCAGTTAGCAATCAGCCCCAGCATTTT
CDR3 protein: CAIGAVSNQPQHF

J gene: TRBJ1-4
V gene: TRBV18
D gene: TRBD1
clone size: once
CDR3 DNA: TGTGCCAGCTCACCAGGGACAGGGAACAATGAAAAACTGTTTTTT
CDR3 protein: CASSPGTGNNEKLFF

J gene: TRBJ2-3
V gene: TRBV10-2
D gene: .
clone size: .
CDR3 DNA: TGCGCCAGCAGCCCCTTCTTGCGATCAGATACGCAGTATTTT
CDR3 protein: CASSPFLRSDTQYF

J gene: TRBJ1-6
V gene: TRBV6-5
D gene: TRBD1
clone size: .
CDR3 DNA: TGTGCCAGCAGTTACTCAGGGACAGGGGGTTCACCCCTCCACTTT
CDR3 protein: CASSYSGTGGSPLHF

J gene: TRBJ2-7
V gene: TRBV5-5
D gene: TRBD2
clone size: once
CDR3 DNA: TGTGCCAGCACCCCGGGACTAGTGAAGCGCTACGAGCAGTACTTC
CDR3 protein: CASTPGLVKRYEQYF

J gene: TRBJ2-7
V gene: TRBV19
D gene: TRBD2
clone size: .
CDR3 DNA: TGTGCCAGTAGTGGGCTGACTAGCGGGACTTACGAGCAGTACTTC
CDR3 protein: CASSGLTSGTYEQYF

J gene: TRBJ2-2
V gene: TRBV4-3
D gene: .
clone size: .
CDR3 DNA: TGCGCCAGCAGCCAAGATACCACCCCGTCGGGGAACACCGGGGAGCTGTTTTTT
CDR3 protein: CASSQDTTPSGNTGELFF

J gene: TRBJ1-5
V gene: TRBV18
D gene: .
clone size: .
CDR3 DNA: TGTGCCAGCTCACCCCAGGACGGCGGGGATCAGCCCCAGCATTTT
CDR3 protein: CASSPQDGGDQPQHF

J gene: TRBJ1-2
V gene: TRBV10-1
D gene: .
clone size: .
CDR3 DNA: TGCGCCAGCATCAACCTACCACAGGGCGGCGGCTATGGCTACACCTTC
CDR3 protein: CASINLPQGGGYGYTF

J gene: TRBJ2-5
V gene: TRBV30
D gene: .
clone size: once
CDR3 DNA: TGTGCCTGGACCCCGAGGGGGGGGAGAAGAGAGACCCAGTACTTC
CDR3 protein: CAWTPRGGRRETQYF

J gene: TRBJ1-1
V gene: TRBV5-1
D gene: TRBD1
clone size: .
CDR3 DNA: TGCGCCAGCAGCTTGGGGACAGGGGGGATGAACACTGAAGCTTTCTTT
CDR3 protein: CASSLGTGGMNTEAFF

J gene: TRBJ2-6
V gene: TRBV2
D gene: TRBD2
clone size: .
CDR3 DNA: TGTGCCAGCAGCGATCGAACGGCGGGAGCTGGGGCCAACGGCCTGACTTTC
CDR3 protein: CASSDRTAGAGANGLTF

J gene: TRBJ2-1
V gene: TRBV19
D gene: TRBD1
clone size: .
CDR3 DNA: TGTGCCAGTAGTATGTGGACAGGGTCCCACAATGAGCAGTTCTTC
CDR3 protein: CASSMWTGSHNEQFF

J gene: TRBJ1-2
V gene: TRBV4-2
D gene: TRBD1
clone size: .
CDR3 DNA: TGTGCCAGCAGCCAAGAGATGGGAGACAGGGTGGGACGCGGCTACACCTTC
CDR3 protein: CASSQEMGDRVGRGYTF

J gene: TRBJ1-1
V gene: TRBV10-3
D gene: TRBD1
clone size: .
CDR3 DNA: TGTGCCACCAAACCACAGGGGGGATGGGAGACTGAAGCTTTCTTT
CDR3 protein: CATKPQGGWETEAFF

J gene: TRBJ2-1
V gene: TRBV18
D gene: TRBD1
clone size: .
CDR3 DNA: TGTGCCAGCTCACCTCTCCGGGACAGGGGTTCCAATGAGCAGTTCTTC
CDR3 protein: CASSPLRDRGSNEQFF